These T cell receptor beta chains were read from a single sample in a study of molecular identifiers for immune sequencing clone quantification. TCRdb fed the PCR reads into MiXCR, producing one record per CDR3 protein. The sample records approximately 100,000 distinct CDR3 sequences, roughly 34% being singletons. Sequenced input: naive CD8+ T cells from blood, with Jurkat cell RNA spiked in. The source of these receptors is a human donor in good health. Some libraries in this study had Jurkat cell RNA spiked in. Each CDR3 is given with its conserved first and last residue. D genes are given only for firm matches. Clone size is stated in some rows and not others, as once, few, many or a class when expanded.

v_gene: TRBV6-6; d_gene: TRBD2; abundance: .; j_gene: TRBJ2-1; CDR3nt: TGTGCCACCAGGAGGTCGACTAGCGGGAGCTCCTACAATGAGCAGTTCTTC; CDR3aa: CATRRSTSGSSYNEQFF
v_gene: TRBV4-3; d_gene: .; abundance: few; j_gene: TRBJ1-5; CDR3nt: TGCGCCAGCAGCCAAGACCCCCTTCCGACACTTGATAGCAATCAGCCCCAGCATTTT; CDR3aa: CASSQDPLPTLDSNQPQHF
v_gene: TRBV11-2; d_gene: .; abundance: few; j_gene: TRBJ1-6; CDR3nt: TGTGCCAGCAGCTTAGGATGGGGTGCCTTATCACCCCTCCACTTT; CDR3aa: CASSLGWGALSPLHF
v_gene: TRBV28; d_gene: TRBD1; abundance: .; j_gene: TRBJ2-7; CDR3nt: TGTGCCAGCAGCCCTAGGACAGGGAGATACGAGCAGTACTTC; CDR3aa: CASSPRTGRYEQYF
v_gene: TRBV6-2/TRBV6-3; d_gene: .; abundance: .; j_gene: TRBJ2-3; CDR3nt: TGTGCCAGCCGGGAGACCACAGATACGCAGTATTTT; CDR3aa: CASRETTDTQYF
v_gene: TRBV7-8; d_gene: .; abundance: many; j_gene: TRBJ1-2; CDR3nt: TGTGCCAGCAGCCCAACCTATGGGACACATGGCTACACCTTC; CDR3aa: CASSPTYGTHGYTF
v_gene: TRBV7-8; d_gene: .; abundance: few; j_gene: TRBJ2-1; CDR3nt: TGTGCCAGCAGCTTCATGACAGGAAGCTACAATGAGCAGTTCTTC; CDR3aa: CASSFMTGSYNEQFF
v_gene: TRBV15; d_gene: TRBD1; abundance: few; j_gene: TRBJ1-1; CDR3nt: TGTGCCACCTGTGACAGGGGAATAACTGAAGCTTTCTTT; CDR3aa: CATCDRGITEAFF
v_gene: TRBV27; d_gene: .; abundance: .; j_gene: TRBJ2-1; CDR3nt: TGTGCCAGCAGTTTATTAATTGGGGAAGTACTAAATGAGCAGTTCTTC; CDR3aa: CASSLLIGEVLNEQFF
v_gene: TRBV7-8; d_gene: .; abundance: once; j_gene: TRBJ2-7; CDR3nt: TGTGCCAGCAGCTTAGGGGGGGACGAGCGGTACTTC; CDR3aa: CASSLGGDERYF
v_gene: TRBV25-1; d_gene: TRBD2; abundance: many; j_gene: TRBJ2-7; CDR3nt: TGTGCCAGCAGTGACAGTTTAGCGGGAGGAAGCTACGAGCAGTACTTC; CDR3aa: CASSDSLAGGSYEQYF
v_gene: TRBV6-2/TRBV6-3; d_gene: TRBD1; abundance: few; j_gene: TRBJ2-7; CDR3nt: TGTGCCAGTCTCGATCAGGGGGAGGAGCAGTACTTC; CDR3aa: CASLDQGEEQYF
v_gene: TRBV6-2/TRBV6-3; d_gene: .; abundance: .; j_gene: TRBJ1-1; CDR3nt: TGTGCCAGCGACCAAGGGGCGGTAGCTTTCTTT; CDR3aa: CASDQGAVAFF
v_gene: TRBV4-1; d_gene: .; abundance: .; j_gene: TRBJ1-4; CDR3nt: TGCGCCAGCAGCCAAGGAGGTAGGGGTGGCAATGAAAAACTGTTTTTT; CDR3aa: CASSQGGRGGNEKLFF
v_gene: TRBV9; d_gene: .; abundance: many; j_gene: TRBJ2-3; CDR3nt: TGTGCCAGCAGCGTAGTGCCGGAAGATACGCAGTATTTT; CDR3aa: CASSVVPEDTQYF
v_gene: TRBV28; d_gene: .; abundance: .; j_gene: TRBJ2-7; CDR3nt: TGTGCCAGCAGTCCCTTAGACGGGGTTTACGAGCAGTACTTC; CDR3aa: CASSPLDGVYEQYF
v_gene: TRBV6-6; d_gene: .; abundance: .; j_gene: TRBJ1-2; CDR3nt: TGTGCCAGCAGAGTTAGTGGCAGGGTTAACTATGGCTACACCTTC; CDR3aa: CASRVSGRVNYGYTF
v_gene: TRBV11-2; d_gene: .; abundance: .; j_gene: TRBJ2-1; CDR3nt: TGTGCCAGCAGCCTAGGGATCGGCTACAAAGAGCAGTTCTTC; CDR3aa: CASSLGIGYKEQFF
v_gene: TRBV5-1; d_gene: .; abundance: .; j_gene: TRBJ2-7; CDR3nt: TGCGCCAGCAGCTCCTGGGCGGAGAGGGAGCAGTACTTC; CDR3aa: CASSSWAEREQYF
v_gene: TRBV9; d_gene: .; abundance: .; j_gene: TRBJ2-1; CDR3nt: TGTGCCAGCAGCGCTACCAACTACCACAATGAGCAGTTCTTC; CDR3aa: CASSATNYHNEQFF
v_gene: TRBV29-1; d_gene: .; abundance: .; j_gene: TRBJ2-3; CDR3nt: TGCAGCGGGGAGGAAGATTCGCAGTATTTT; CDR3aa: CSGEEDSQYF
v_gene: TRBV6-2/TRBV6-3; d_gene: TRBD2; abundance: many; j_gene: TRBJ2-3; CDR3nt: TGTGCCAGCAGTTATTACCTAGCGGGAGGGCCGGATACGCAGTATTTT; CDR3aa: CASSYYLAGGPDTQYF
v_gene: TRBV29-1; d_gene: .; abundance: many; j_gene: TRBJ2-3; CDR3nt: TGCAGCGTTGTCCAGGGGCTTGAGAGAGATACGCAGTATTTT; CDR3aa: CSVVQGLERDTQYF
v_gene: TRBV3-1; d_gene: .; abundance: many; j_gene: TRBJ2-5; CDR3nt: TGTGCCAGCAGCCAGTCCAGCGGTTACCAAGAGACCCAGTACTTC; CDR3aa: CASSQSSGYQETQYF
v_gene: TRBV4-2; d_gene: TRBD2; abundance: few; j_gene: TRBJ2-5; CDR3nt: TGTGCCAGCAGCCAAGACATACTAGCGGGAGGTGAGACCCAGTACTTC; CDR3aa: CASSQDILAGGETQYF
v_gene: TRBV4-2; d_gene: .; abundance: few; j_gene: TRBJ1-1; CDR3nt: TGTGCCAGCAGCCAAGTACTCGGGGCGGGCACTGAAGCTTTCTTT; CDR3aa: CASSQVLGAGTEAFF
v_gene: TRBV7-6; d_gene: TRBD2; abundance: few; j_gene: TRBJ2-3; CDR3nt: TGTGCCAGCAGCCCCCAACTAGCGGGAGACGCAGATACGCAGTATTTT; CDR3aa: CASSPQLAGDADTQYF
v_gene: TRBV11-1; d_gene: TRBD2; abundance: .; j_gene: TRBJ2-2; CDR3nt: TGTGCCAGCAGCTCCGGCAGCGGGAACTGGAACACCGGGGAGCTGTTTTTT; CDR3aa: CASSSGSGNWNTGELFF